Shown below are 26 T cell receptor beta chains from a single sample sequenced in a study of CD8+ T cells in alopecia areata. Treatment specified: oral pan-JAK inhibitor, 5-10 mg twice daily. Extraction and reverse transcription of RNA yielded cDNA as the sequencing template. TCRdb keeps only in-frame clones here, not all; method: immunoSEQ multiplex PCR. The profile shows approximately 140,000 clones, about 88% of them singletons. The sample in question was CD8+ T cells sorted from blood, obtained at week 4, from a patient treated with tofacitinib. These TCRs come from a human donor with alopecia areata.

The V and J genes are TRBV7-9 and TRBJ2-7, with TRBD2 matching over 13 bases. The junction had 12 bases not matched to a gene; V was cut back by 5 bases and J by 5 bases. Germline CDR1 reads SEHNR; CDR2 reads FQNEAQ (reference sequence). The CDR3 consists of 17 residues. CDR3 coding DNA: TGTGCCAGCAGCACGACGATTTGGACTAGCGGGAGCGACGAGCAGTACTTC. It translates to CASSTTIWTSGSDEQYF.

The chain recombines TRBV5-6 with TRBJ2-7, with D perhaps TRBD1 (6 bases). The V end was cut by 1 base, the J end by 6 bases, with 14 bases between. Germline CDR1 is SGHDT and CDR2 is YYEEEE. This CDR3 has 14 amino acids. The CDR3 DNA reads TGTGCCAGCAGCTTGTTTGCAGGGGTTCGCGAGCAGTACTTC. It is translated as CASSLFAGVREQYF.

V usage is TRBV13 and J usage is TRBJ1-5; D is unresolved. The CDR3 length is 14 residues. The V and J ends lost 2 bases and 3 bases respectively, with 8 bases between them. CDR1 is PRHDT and CDR2 is FYEKMQ in the germline V gene (reference sequence). The CDR3 here is CASSLRGANQPQHF. DNA of the CDR3: TGTGCCAGCAGCTTAAGAGGCGCCAATCAGCCCCAGCATTTT. The full variable domain, rest sourced from reference TRBV13 and TRBJ1-5, is AAGVIQSPRHLIKEKRETATLKCYPIPRHDTVYWYQQGPGQDPQFLISFYEKMQSDKGSIPDRFSAQQFSDYHSELNMSSLELGDSALYFCASSLRGANQPQHFGDGTRLSIL.

The rearrangement uses TRBV18 and TRBJ2-7; the match to TRBD1 covers 10 bases. Germline V lookup: CDR1 KGHSH, CDR2 LQKENI. The CDR3 extends over 14 amino acids. With V trimmed by 5 bases and J by 4 bases, 5 bases remained unmatched. CDR3 in amino acids: CASSAPGQGYEQYF. CDR3 coding DNA: TGTGCCAGCTCAGCGCCGGGACAGGGGTACGAGCAGTACTTC.

This chain connects TRBV5-1 to TRBJ1-1, with TRBD1 matching over 8 bases. This CDR3 is 15 amino acids long. J lost 8 bases, V lost 1 base, and 10 bases had no gene match. Germline loops: CDR1 SGHRS, CDR2 YFSETQ. The chain's CDR3 is CASSLSGQVPWEAFF. The CDR3 nucleotides read TGCGCCAGCAGCTTGTCGGGACAGGTACCCTGGGAAGCTTTCTTT.

The chain is built from TRBV25-1 and TRBJ2-2, with D maybe TRBD1 (6 bases). V lost 7 bases and J lost 6, with 12 bases in between. This CDR3 comprises 13 residues. Germline V gene lookup returns CDR1 MGHDK and CDR2 SYGVNS. CDR3 residues: CASTRGGSGELFF. In nucleotides, the CDR3 is TGTGCCAGCACCAGGGGCGGGTCCGGGGAGCTGTTTTTT.

This clone was detected only once. This chain links TRBV13 with TRBJ1-1; tentative D call: TRBD1 (6 bases). The CDR3 covers 14 residues. V was pared by 5 bases and J by 6 bases, with 16 bases between. Germline assignment: CDR1 PRHDT and CDR2 FYEKMQ (reference sequence). CDR3 in DNA: TGTGCCAGCAGCCCGAAAAGGGGGGGTCCTGAAGCTTTCTTT. Amino acids: CASSPKRGGPEAFF.

V gene TRBV4-1 combines with J gene TRBJ2-7, with 7 nucleotides matching TRBD1. The CDR3 consists of 14 residues. Germline CDR1 is MGHRA and CDR2 is YSYEKL. V trimming: 1 base; J trimming: 5 bases; junction bases outside the gene matches: 5. CDR3 nucleotide sequence: TGCGCCAGCAGCCAAGGACAGGGCACTGACGAGCAGTACTTC. This sequence encodes CASSQGQGTDEQYF.

The chain links TRBV27 to TRBJ2-2; 7 bases are shared with TRBD1. The germline CDR1 and CDR2 sequences are MNHEY and SMNVEV (reference sequence). The CDR3 is 15 residues long. With 6 bases clipped from V and 0 bases from J, the junction kept 4 bases outside the gene matches. The CDR3 is CASSPDRSNTGELFF. In DNA, the CDR3 is TGTGCCAGCAGCCCGGACAGGTCGAACACCGGGGAGCTGTTTTTT.

This CDR3 reads CASSQKGDWYTF. CDR3 in DNA: TGCGCCAGCAGCCAAAAGGGGGATTGGTACACCTTC. The gene calls are TRBV4-1 and TRBJ1-2; tentatively, D is TRBD1 (6 bases). The CDR3 is made up of 12 amino acids. Germline CDR1 and CDR2: MGHRA and YSYEKL. V lost 2 bases and J 11 bases, leaving 12 bases between the germline ends.

This clone was detected only a few times. The chain joins TRBV6-5 to TRBJ2-1; 8 positions match TRBD1. Looked up from germline, CDR1 is MNHEY and CDR2 is SVGAGI. The CDR3 covers 15 residues. V shed 5 bases and J 3 bases; nucleotides not matched to a gene: 6. The CDR3 DNA reads as TGTGCCAGCAGTCCCGACAGGGGACTCTACAATGAGCAGTTCTTC. It codes for CASSPDRGLYNEQFF.

The V and J genes are TRBV7-9 and TRBJ2-1, with D possibly TRBD2 on 5 matching bases. The CDR3 has 13 amino acids. Trimming shortened V by 3 bases and J by 4 bases, and 7 bases separated the two germline ends. Per germline, CDR1 SEHNR and CDR2 FQNEAQ (reference sequence). CDR3 coding DNA: TGTGCCAGCAGCTTTTCGGGGTACAATGAGCAGTTCTTC. This encodes CASSFSGYNEQFF.

The V gene is TRBV19, the J gene TRBJ2-3, with a weak D call TRBD1 (5 bases). V lost 4 bases and J lost 0, with 14 bases in between. CDR3 length: 16 residues. In germline, CDR1 is LNHDA, CDR2 SQIVND (reference sequence). The CDR3 coding sequence is TGTGCCAGTAGTACCGCCTTTCAGGGAAGCACAGATACGCAGTATTTT. Encoded protein: CASSTAFQGSTDTQYF.

The chain has TRBV5-6 and TRBJ2-7, with 11 bases matching TRBD2. Germline V gene sequence: CDR1 SGHDT, CDR2 YYEEEE. V was clipped by 4 bases and J by 6 bases; unmatched bases: 15. There are 17 residues in the CDR3. CDR3 protein: CASSLVSPSGRSGEQYF. In DNA form, the CDR3 reads TGTGCCAGCAGCCTCGTCTCTCCTAGCGGGAGGTCGGGCGAGCAGTACTTC.

The chain recombines TRBV30 with TRBJ1-2; no definite D call. Germline V gene lookup returns CDR1 GTSNPN and CDR2 SVGIG (reference sequence). Trimming pared 0 bases from V and 7 bases from J, leaving 12 bases between. The CDR3 consists of 13 residues. In nucleotides, the CDR3 is TGTGCCTGGAGTGTGGACTACCCGGGTGGCTACACCTTC. Protein sequence: CAWSVDYPGGYTF.

For the CDR3, the DNA is TGTGCCAGCGCATGGACAGAGTGGTCCTACAATGAGCAGTTCTTC. Amino acid sequence: CASAWTEWSYNEQFF. This chain uses TRBV13 with TRBJ2-1, with D maybe TRBD1 (6 bases). Germline V gene data show CDR1 as PRHDT and CDR2 as FYEKMQ (reference sequence). The length of the CDR3 is 15 residues. The V end lost 8 bases, the J end lost 1 base, and 15 bases lay between the germline ends.

The chain is built from TRBV4-1 and TRBJ1-5; D is unclear. The V end lost 3 bases, the J end lost 4 bases, and 7 bases lay between the germline ends. The CDR3 length is 13 residues. Germline V lookup: CDR1 MGHRA, CDR2 YSYEKL. CDR3 DNA: TGCGCCAGCAGCCAGGACCCAAATCAGCCCCAGCATTTT. Translation gives CASSQDPNQPQHF.

The rearrangement links TRBV9 to TRBJ2-7; D might be TRBD2 (5 bases). The germline CDR1 and CDR2 sequences are SGDLS and YYNGEE. Trimming cost V 3 bases and J 0 bases, with 10 bases left between them. The CDR3 runs 14 residues. CDR3 sequence (DNA): TGTGCCAGCAGCGCGAGCGGAAACTCCTACGAGCAGTACTTC. Translation gives CASSASGNSYEQYF.

V gene TRBV7-8 combines with J gene TRBJ2-7, with D tentatively TRBD1 or TRBD2 (5 bases each). There are 15 residues in the CDR3. The V end was cut by 0 bases, the J end by 3 bases, with 12 bases between. The V gene's germline CDR1 is SGHVS and CDR2 FQNEAQ. The CDR3 DNA reads as TGTGCCAGCAGCTTAGCTGGGGGTACAGACTACGAGCAGTACTTC. Residues: CASSLAGGTDYEQYF.

V gene TRBV5-4 combines with J gene TRBJ2-1, with 11 bases matching TRBD2. The CDR3 contains 18 residues. V was pared by 2 bases and J by 0 bases, with 7 bases of the junction left unmatched. Germline V CDR1 and CDR2: SGHNT, YYREEE (reference sequence). In DNA form, the CDR3 reads TGTGCCAGCAGCTTTTATGGACTAGCGGGTAACTCCTACAATGAGCAGTTCTTC. Its translation is CASSFYGLAGNSYNEQFF.

J is TRBJ1-2 and V is TRBV9; a possible D gene is TRBD1 (6 bases). Germline CDR1 is SGDLS and CDR2 is YYNGEE. CDR3 size: 12 residues. V was pared by 7 bases and J by 4 bases, with 11 bases between. The CDR3 reads CASAAGAYGYTF. The CDR3 nucleotides are TGTGCCAGCGCCGCAGGGGCCTATGGCTACACCTTC.

The table lists this clone with a few counts. The gene calls are TRBV29-1 and TRBJ2-7, with D possibly called TRBD1 or TRBD2 (5 bases each). Germline V lookup: CDR1 SQVTM, CDR2 ANQGSEA. This CDR3 comprises 15 residues. V was cut by 2 bases and J by 2 bases, with 16 bases left in between. The CDR3 here is CSVEWFREGTYEQYF. CDR3 sequence (DNA): TGCAGCGTTGAATGGTTTCGAGAGGGGACCTACGAGCAGTACTTC.

The chain is built from TRBV5-4 and TRBJ2-7, with D perhaps matching TRBD2 (5 bases). Per germline, CDR1 SGHNT and CDR2 YYREEE (reference sequence). Trimming removed 0 bases at V and 2 bases at J, with 15 bases between. The length of the CDR3 is 16 residues. The CDR3, as DNA: TGTGCCAGCAGCTTGGCTGTGAGCGGTCCGACCTACGAGCAGTACTTC. Translated: CASSLAVSGPTYEQYF. The variable domain in full, completed from reference TRBV5-4 and TRBJ2-7, reads ETGVTQSPTHLIKTRGQQVTLRCSSQSGHNTVSWYQQALGQGPQFIFQYYREEENGRGNFPPRFSGLQFPNYSSELNVNALELDDSALYLCASSLAVSGPTYEQYFGPGTRLTVT.

The rearrangement links TRBV4-1 to TRBJ2-5; D is possibly TRBD1 (5 bases). CDR3 length: 12 residues. Germline lookup yields CDR1 MGHRA and CDR2 YSYEKL. The V and J ends lost 4 bases and 4 bases respectively, with 7 bases between them. CDR3 nucleotides: TGCGCCAGCAGCCCCACAGGAGAGACCCAGTACTTC. It encodes CASSPTGETQYF.

The chain carries TRBV27 and TRBJ2-1; 8 bases align to TRBD2. CDR3 length equals 15 residues. V trimming: 4 bases; J trimming: 4 bases; junction bases outside the gene matches: 6. Germline CDR1 and CDR2: MNHEY and SMNVEV (reference sequence). CDR3 in DNA: TGTGCCAGCAGTTGGTCTAGCGGGCAATACAATGAGCAGTTCTTC. Encoded protein: CASSWSSGQYNEQFF.

The chain employs TRBV29-1 and TRBJ1-1; 8 nucleotides match TRBD1. Trimming took 5 bases from V and 7 from J; bases not matched to a gene: 9. Germline V gene lookup returns CDR1 SQVTM and CDR2 ANQGSEA. The CDR3 runs to 13 residues. The CDR3 is CSVRTGNGLEAFF. CDR3 bases: TGCAGCGTTCGGACAGGGAATGGACTTGAAGCTTTCTTT.